The next 22 T cell receptor beta chains were all read from a single sample in a study of control samples from healthy donors and cancer patients. Clones were read by immunoSEQ multiplex PCR, and TCRdb kept only the in-frame ones, dropping some. The sample has fewer than 95,000 clones, about 85% seen once. Sequenced input: blood. These receptors were obtained from a man aged 25 to 40 in good health.

CDR3 DNA: TGTGCCAGCAGCGTAGACGGGGGGCGGGAGCAGTTCTTC. It codes for CASSVDGGREQFF. The rearrangement joins TRBV9 to TRBJ2-1, with D perhaps matching TRBD2 (7 bases). The V end was cut by 0 bases, the J end by 10 bases, with 11 bases between. CDR3 size: 13 residues. The germline CDR1 and CDR2 sequences are SGDLS and YYNGEE.

This clone has a single count. V and J are TRBV6-5 and TRBJ2-7; 7 bases are shared with TRBD2. Germline lookup yields CDR1 MNHEY and CDR2 SVGAGI. The CDR3 runs 13 residues. V lost 5 bases to trimming and J lost 2 bases; unmatched junction nucleotides: 3. The chain's CDR3 is CASSPRGTYEQYF. The CDR3 DNA sequence: TGTGCCAGCAGTCCGCGGGGGACCTACGAGCAGTACTTC.

The chain links TRBV4-2 to TRBJ1-3; D gene ambiguous. Germline-derived CDR1 and CDR2 are LGHNA and YNFKEQ. The CDR3 extends over 16 amino acids. Trimming took 1 base from V and 0 from J, leaving 10 bases between them. CDR3 sequence: CASSQVSPGSGNTIYF. The CDR3 bases are TGTGCCAGCAGCCAAGTGTCTCCGGGCTCTGGAAACACCATATATTTT.

The rearrangement uses TRBV2 and TRBJ1-1; D may be TRBD1 (5 bases). The CDR3 extends over 12 amino acids. The V gene lost 6 bases and the J gene lost 7 bases, with 12 bases spanning the gap. The germline V gene encodes CDR1 SNHLY and CDR2 FYNNEI. The CDR3: CASRPGPNEAFF. The CDR3 DNA follows: TGTGCCAGCAGACCGGGACCCAATGAAGCTTTCTTT.

The chain employs TRBV3-1 (or the pseudogene TRBV3-2) and TRBJ1-5, with 10 bases aligning to TRBD1. The CDR3 totals 15 residues. Germline-derived CDR1 and CDR2 are LGHDT and YNNKEL (reference sequence). The J segment lost 2 bases and the V segment lost 5 bases, leaving 3 bases of the junction unmatched. Here the CDR3 reads CASSSGTGGNQPQHF. As DNA, the CDR3 is TGTGCCAGCAGCTCCGGGACAGGGGGCAATCAGCCCCAGCATTTT.

This clone has a single count. This sequence joins TRBV18 and TRBJ2-3; D remains ambiguous. V lost 0 bases and J lost 1, with 8 bases in between. Germline V CDR1 and CDR2: KGHSH, LQKENI. This CDR3 has 15 residues. As DNA, the CDR3 is TGTGCCAGCTCACCACCGGGCCAGGGCACAGATACGCAGTATTTT. As protein: CASSPPGQGTDTQYF.

The genes are TRBV6-1 and TRBJ1-6; D gene uncertain. V was cut by 3 bases and J by 0 bases, with 9 bases left in between. This CDR3 has 16 amino acids. Germline V gene sequence: CDR1 MNHNS, CDR2 SASEGT. Written as DNA, the CDR3 is TGTGCCAGCAGTGAGTATGCAGTCTCCTATAATTCACCCCTCCACTTT. Its translation: CASSEYAVSYNSPLHF.

The V and J genes are TRBV2 and TRBJ1-5, with D perhaps matching TRBD1 (6 bases). Germline V lookup: CDR1 SNHLY, CDR2 FYNNEI. With 6 bases removed from V and 6 bases from J, the gap between germline ends came to 15 bases. The CDR3 totals 14 residues. The CDR3 sequence is CASSNRASVQPQHF. CDR3 bases: TGTGCCAGCAGCAACAGGGCCAGTGTTCAGCCCCAGCATTTT.

V is TRBV28 and J is TRBJ1-1, with TRBD1 identical over 8 bases. Trimming at V came to 3 bases and at J to 8 bases, leaving 2 bases not matched to a gene. Germline V gene data show CDR1 as MDHEN and CDR2 as SYDVKM. The CDR3 is 12 residues long. The CDR3 bases are TGTGCCAGCAGTTTCCCAGGGGGCGAAGCTTTCTTT. Residues: CASSFPGGEAFF.

The chain couples TRBV5-4 to TRBJ2-3; TRBD2 matches at 9 bases. The V gene end was trimmed by 5 bases and the J gene end by 0 bases; junction bases not matched to a gene: 4. The CDR3 has 15 residues. Germline V lookup: CDR1 SGHNT, CDR2 YYREEE (reference sequence). As DNA, the CDR3 is TGTGCCAGCAGTTCTAGCGGGGTGAGCACAGATACGCAGTATTTT. It is translated as CASSSSGVSTDTQYF.

The chain carries TRBV7-9 and TRBJ1-1; tentatively, D is TRBD1 (5 bases). The CDR3 consists of 12 residues. CDR1 and CDR2 (germline): SEHNR, FQNEAQ (reference sequence). With 2 bases removed from V and 11 bases from J, the gap between germline ends came to 12 bases. The CDR3 protein is CASSLRGVSAFF. The CDR3, as DNA: TGTGCCAGCAGCTTACGGGGCGTGAGCGCTTTCTTT.

This clone appeared a single time. V and J are TRBV6-5 and TRBJ2-7, with 11 nucleotides matching TRBD1. The CDR3 totals 13 residues. Germline lookup yields CDR1 MNHEY and CDR2 SVGAGI. Unmatched junction bases numbered 4, after V lost 8 bases and J lost 4 bases. This CDR3 is CASGDRGLYEQYF. In DNA form, the CDR3 reads TGTGCCAGCGGGGACAGGGGGTTGTACGAGCAGTACTTC.

V gene TRBV6-1 combines with J gene TRBJ2-7; D remains unclear. Between the trimmed V and J ends, which lost 2 bases and 1 base, there was a span of 9 bases. The CDR3 loop spans 14 amino acids. Germline V lookup: CDR1 MNHNS, CDR2 SASEGT. CDR3 sequence: CASSEYSESYEQYF. CDR3 nucleotides: TGTGCCAGCAGTGAATATTCGGAATCCTACGAGCAGTACTTC.

The chain carries TRBV6-2 or TRBV6-3 and TRBJ2-3; D gene uncertain. The CDR3 sequence is 11 residues long. Germline CDR1 is MNHEY and CDR2 is SVGEGT. Trimming cost V 2 bases and J 4 bases, with 1 base left between them. CDR3 loop: CASSYADTQYF. In DNA form, the CDR3 reads TGTGCCAGCAGTTACGCAGATACGCAGTATTTT.

This clone appeared a few times. The V call is TRBV7-9, the J call TRBJ1-3; D gene ambiguous. V was pared by 4 bases and J by 3 bases, with 7 bases between. The length of the CDR3 is 13 residues. The germline V gene encodes CDR1 SEHNR and CDR2 FQNEAQ (reference sequence). CDR3: CASSSRGGNTIYF. CDR3 in DNA: TGTGCCAGCAGCTCTCGGGGTGGAAACACCATATATTTT.

V and J are TRBV30 and TRBJ1-1; D is unresolved. Germline loops: CDR1 GTSNPN, CDR2 SVGIG (reference sequence). V lost 0 bases, J lost 5 bases, and 13 bases lay in between. CDR3 length: 14 amino acids. Here the CDR3 reads CAWSVIEGTTEAFF. DNA for the CDR3: TGTGCCTGGAGTGTAATAGAGGGAACGACTGAAGCTTTCTTT. The whole variable domain, filled in from reference TRBV30 and TRBJ1-1, reads SQTIHQWPATLVQPVGSPLSLECTVEGTSNPNLYWYRQAAGRGLQLLFYSVGIGQISSEVPQNLSASRPQDRQFILSSKKLLLSDSGFYLCAWSVIEGTTEAFFGQGTRLTVV.

V is TRBV11-1 and J is TRBJ1-4; D remains ambiguous. V lost 1 base to trimming and J lost 7 bases, with 10 bases between them. The CDR3 consists of 14 residues. Germline assignment: CDR1 SGHAT and CDR2 FQDESV (reference sequence). The CDR3 DNA reads TGTGCCAGCAGCTTAGGAGATTATGGTGAAAAACTGTTTTTT. Translation gives CASSLGDYGEKLFF.

This chain uses TRBV2 with TRBJ1-2; 7 bases line up with TRBD1. Germline V CDR1 and CDR2: SNHLY, FYNNEI. The CDR3 has 17 residues. With V trimmed by 5 bases and J by 2 bases, 14 bases remained unmatched. The CDR3 sequence: CASSKTGRHKSNYGYTF. The CDR3 coding sequence is TGTGCCAGCAGTAAGACAGGGCGACACAAATCGAACTATGGCTACACCTTC.

The rearrangement uses TRBV7-3 and TRBJ2-3; the match to TRBD2 covers 11 bases. Germline V gene data show CDR1 as SGHTA and CDR2 as FQGTGA. This CDR3 contains 16 residues. V was clipped by 5 bases and J by 4 bases; unmatched bases: 8. The CDR3 here is CASSPYSGGVADTQYF. The CDR3 DNA follows: TGTGCCAGCAGCCCATATAGCGGGGGGGTGGCAGATACGCAGTATTTT. The variable domain in full, with the rest retrieved from reference TRBV7-3 and TRBJ2-3, is GAGVSQTPSNKVTEKGKYVELRCDPISGHTALYWYRQSLGQGPEFLIYFQGTGAADDSGLPNDRFFAVRPEGSVSTLKIQRTERGDSAVYLCASSPYSGGVADTQYFGPGTRLTVL.

This clone was found once. The chain uses TRBV20-1 and TRBJ1-2; D uncertain. Looked up from germline, CDR1 is DFQATT and CDR2 is SNEGSKA (reference sequence). Trimming removed 1 base from V and 8 bases from J, with 8 bases in between. The CDR3 has 11 amino acids. For the CDR3, the DNA is TGCAGTGCTAGAGGGGCCCGAGGCTACACCTTC. Amino acid sequence: CSARGARGYTF.

The rearrangement joins TRBV19 to TRBJ1-5, with a weak D call TRBD1 (6 bases). In germline, CDR1 is LNHDA, CDR2 SQIVND (reference sequence). The CDR3 is 14 residues long. With 10 bases removed from V and 0 bases from J, the gap between germline ends came to 13 bases. This CDR3 is CATSDRHSNQPQHF. The CDR3 DNA is TGTGCCACCTCGGACAGACATAGCAATCAGCCCCAGCATTTT.

This clone was observed a handful of times. V and J are TRBV7-8 and TRBJ2-1; tentative D call: TRBD1 (5 bases). Trimming pared 5 bases from V and 7 bases from J, leaving 12 bases between. Per germline, CDR1 SGHVS and CDR2 FQNEAQ. This CDR3 region has 13 residues. The CDR3 DNA is TGTGCCAGCAGCCTAGATAGGGGAAATGAGCAGTTCTTC. Amino acids: CASSLDRGNEQFF.